Shown below are 5 T cell receptor beta chains from a single sample sequenced in a study of T cell responses to AZD1222 COVID-19 vaccine. The data were produced by immunoSEQ multiplex PCR, yet TCRdb's version contains in-frame clones alone and is incomplete. The data hold about 150,000 clones, with more than 75% observed a single time. Sequences were derived from peripheral blood, sampled on day 0 of AZD1222 vaccination. These TCRs come from an adult in good health.

V gene TRBV6-1 combines with J gene TRBJ2-1; the match to TRBD2 covers 12 bases. Trimming cost V 3 bases and J 3 bases; bases outside gene matches: 6. There are 17 residues in the CDR3. The V gene's germline CDR1 is MNHNS and CDR2 SASEGT. The CDR3 is CASSDLGLAGYYNEQFF. The DNA of the CDR3 is TGTGCCAGCAGTGATCTGGGACTAGCGGGCTACTACAATGAGCAGTTCTTC.

The rearrangement uses TRBV19 and TRBJ2-7; D uncertain. This CDR3 is 13 amino acids long. CDR1 LNHDA and CDR2 SQIVND come from the germline V gene (reference sequence). The ends were cut back, 7 bases at V and 3 bases at J, with 13 bases in the middle. CDR3 in amino acids: CASKLRGDYEQYF. As DNA, the CDR3 is TGTGCCAGTAAACTTCGTGGCGACTACGAGCAGTACTTC.

The chain recombines TRBV9 with TRBJ2-5, with 10 bases that match TRBD2. The junction had 5 bases not matched to a gene; V was cut back by 1 base and J by 5 bases. The CDR3 runs to 15 residues. Per germline, CDR1 SGDLS and CDR2 YYNGEE. CDR3 nucleotide sequence: TGTGCCAGCAGCGTAAGCGGGAGGGCCAGGGAGACCCAGTACTTC. Translated: CASSVSGRARETQYF.

The chain joins TRBV3-1 (or the pseudogene TRBV3-2) to TRBJ2-7; 8 bases agree with TRBD1. Trimming cost V 0 bases and J 3 bases; bases outside gene matches: 4. The CDR3 consists of 15 residues. The germline gives CDR1 LGHDT, CDR2 YNNKEL (reference sequence). The CDR3 is CASSQDRGRFYEQYF. CDR3 sequence (DNA): TGTGCCAGCAGCCAAGACAGGGGGCGATTCTACGAGCAGTACTTC.

The rearrangement joins TRBV29-1 to TRBJ2-1; 9 bases are a match to TRBD1. The germline gives CDR1 SQVTM, CDR2 ANQGSEA. The CDR3 runs 15 residues. J was trimmed by 6 bases and V by 0 bases; bases with no gene match: 6. The chain's CDR3 is CSVEDSGQGSNEQFF. CDR3 bases: TGCAGCGTTGAAGATTCGGGACAGGGTTCCAATGAGCAGTTCTTC.